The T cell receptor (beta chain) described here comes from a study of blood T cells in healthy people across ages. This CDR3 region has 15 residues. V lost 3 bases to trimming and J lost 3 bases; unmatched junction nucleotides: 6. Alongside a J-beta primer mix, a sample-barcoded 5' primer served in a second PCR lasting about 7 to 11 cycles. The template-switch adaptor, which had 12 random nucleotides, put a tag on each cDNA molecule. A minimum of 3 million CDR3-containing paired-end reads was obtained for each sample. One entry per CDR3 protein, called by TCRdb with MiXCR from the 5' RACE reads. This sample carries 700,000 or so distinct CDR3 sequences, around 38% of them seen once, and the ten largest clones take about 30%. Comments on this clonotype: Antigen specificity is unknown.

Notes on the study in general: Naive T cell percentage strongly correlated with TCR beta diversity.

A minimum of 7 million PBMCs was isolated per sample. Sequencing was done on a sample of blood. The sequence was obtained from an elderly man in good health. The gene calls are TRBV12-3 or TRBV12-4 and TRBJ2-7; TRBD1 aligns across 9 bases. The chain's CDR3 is CASSLSGTGSYEQYF. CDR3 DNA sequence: TGTGCCAGCAGTTTGAGCGGGACAGGGAGCTACGAGCAGTACTTC.